These 8 T cell receptor beta chains were sequenced from one sample in a study of T cell repertoires in cytomegalovirus infection. TCRdb fed the reads into MiXCR, producing one record per CDR3 protein. The repertoire holds 230,000 or so distinct CDR3 sequences, with approximately 15% as singletons. Sequencing was done on a sample of CD8+ T cells from PBMCs. The receptors derive from a human donor in good health (CMV status not recorded). Some clones in this sample may be carry-over from other donors' samples.

This clonotype occurred many times. One junction end disagrees with the germline gene, perhaps due to a read error. The chain recombines TRBV5-1 with TRBJ2-7; tentatively, D is TRBD1 (6 bases). Germline V gene sequence: CDR1 SGHRS, CDR2 YFSETQ. The CDR3 length is 12 residues. The CDR3 protein is CASSRGSYEQYF. For the CDR3, the DNA is TGTGCCAGCAGCAGGGGCTCCTACGAGCAGTACTTC.

The table lists this clonotype with many counts. The J gene is TRBJ2-6, the V gene TRBV6-6; 10 bases line up with TRBD2. CDR1 MNHNY and CDR2 SVGAGI come from the germline V gene (reference sequence). V shed 2 bases, J shed 2 bases, and the junction held 0 bases outside the gene matches. The CDR3 totals 16 residues. The CDR3 DNA reads TGTGCCAGCAGTTACACTAGCGGGGCTGGGGCCAACGTCCTGACTTTC. This gives the protein CASSYTSGAGANVLTF.

V and J are TRBV7-9 and TRBJ2-1; TRBD1 or TRBD2 may be the D gene (5 bases each). Trimming removed 5 bases from V and 2 bases from J, with 16 bases in between. The CDR3 is made up of 16 amino acids. Germline loops: CDR1 SEHNR, CDR2 FQNEAQ (reference sequence). The CDR3 protein is CASSPIRGLTYNEQFF. The CDR3 region has the DNA TGTGCCAGCAGCCCCATTCGGGGCCTCACCTACAATGAGCAGTTCTTC.

The V call is TRBV6-2 or TRBV6-3, the J call TRBJ1-2; TRBD1 is a possible D gene (5 bases). Deletions cut 2 bases from V and 8 bases from J, with 21 bases between. Germline lookup yields CDR1 MNHEY and CDR2 SVGEGT. The CDR3 spans 16 residues. CDR3 sequence reads: CASSYRGAPLKDGYTF. CDR3 nucleotide sequence: TGTGCCAGCAGTTACCGAGGGGCCCCTCTGAAGGACGGCTACACCTTC.

The rearrangement joins TRBV25-1 to TRBJ1-5; D call uncertain. Per germline, CDR1 MGHDK and CDR2 SYGVNS. V was cut by 2 bases and J by 6 bases, with 17 bases left in between. The CDR3 length is 16 residues. CDR3 nucleotides: TGTGCCAGCAGTGAACTGTACCGGCCCCCCCCTCAGCCCCAGCATTTT. It encodes CASSELYRPPPQPQHF.

Only a few counts were recorded for this clonotype. The chain joins TRBV14 to TRBJ2-3; D gene unclear. Germline values: CDR1 SGHDN, CDR2 FVKESK. With 0 bases removed from V and 7 bases from J, the gap between germline ends came to 8 bases. The CDR3 totals 13 residues. This CDR3 reads CASSQEAAYTQYF. The CDR3 DNA follows: TGTGCCAGCAGCCAAGAGGCCGCCTATACGCAGTATTTT.

The chain joins TRBV2 to TRBJ2-2; D unclear. The CDR3 contains 11 residues. Trimming removed 9 bases from V and 7 bases from J, with 9 bases in between. Germline CDR1 reads SNHLY; CDR2 reads FYNNEI. The CDR3: CASETIGELFF. CDR3 in DNA: TGTGCCAGTGAGACGATCGGGGAGCTGTTTTTT.

This chain uses TRBV10-3 with TRBJ1-1; D is undetermined. With 2 bases removed from V and 0 bases from J, the gap between germline ends came to 7 bases. The germline V gene has CDR1 ENHRY and CDR2 SYGVKD. The CDR3 loop spans 14 amino acids. CDR3 in DNA: TGTGCCATCAGTGAGACCTCGATGAACACTGAAGCTTTCTTT. Amino acid sequence: CAISETSMNTEAFF.